This section outlines one T cell receptor beta chain sequence together with its context. Its target is unknown. The data were taken from a study of STAT5B mutations in CD4+ large granular lymphocyte leukemia. Study results and limitations: Patient CD4-sorted repertoires stayed more clonal than healthy ones after leukemic-clone removal. 8/27 top patient clones versus 2/35 control clones were TRBV06-family.

Germline V gene lookup returns CDR1 SGHTA and CDR2 FQGTGA. Trimming shortened V by 0 bases and J by 5 bases, and 5 bases separated the two germline ends. CDR3 length equals 13 residues. This was a survey-level run. Per the original methods: The detection floor for productive clonotype frequency was 2.59 x 10-5. Assay used: immunoSEQ multiplex PCR; TCRdb lists only in-frame clones, some missing. That table is the source of V, J and clone size, and D and trimming were worked out from the DNA. The sample yields roughly 40,000 clones, 65% to 90% seen once. What was sequenced was CD4+ T cells from blood buffy coats. V gene TRBV7-3 combines with J gene TRBJ2-1, with no clear D. This TCR came from a human donor in good health. The CDR3 loop is CASSLTFDNEQFF. CDR3 coding DNA: TGTGCCAGCAGCTTAACGTTTGACAATGAGCAGTTCTTC.